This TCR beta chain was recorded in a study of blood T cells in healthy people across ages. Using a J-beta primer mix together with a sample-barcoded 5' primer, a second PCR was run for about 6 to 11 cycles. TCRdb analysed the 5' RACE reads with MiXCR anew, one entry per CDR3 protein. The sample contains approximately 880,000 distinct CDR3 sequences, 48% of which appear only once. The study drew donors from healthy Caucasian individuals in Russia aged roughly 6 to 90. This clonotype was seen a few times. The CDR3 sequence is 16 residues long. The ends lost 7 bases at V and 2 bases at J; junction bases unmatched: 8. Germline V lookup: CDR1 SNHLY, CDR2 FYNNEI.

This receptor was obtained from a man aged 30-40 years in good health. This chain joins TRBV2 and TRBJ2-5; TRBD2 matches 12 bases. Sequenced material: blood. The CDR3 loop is CASTDTSGGLQETQYF. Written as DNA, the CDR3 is TGTGCCAGCACCGACACTAGCGGGGGGCTTCAAGAGACCCAGTACTTC.